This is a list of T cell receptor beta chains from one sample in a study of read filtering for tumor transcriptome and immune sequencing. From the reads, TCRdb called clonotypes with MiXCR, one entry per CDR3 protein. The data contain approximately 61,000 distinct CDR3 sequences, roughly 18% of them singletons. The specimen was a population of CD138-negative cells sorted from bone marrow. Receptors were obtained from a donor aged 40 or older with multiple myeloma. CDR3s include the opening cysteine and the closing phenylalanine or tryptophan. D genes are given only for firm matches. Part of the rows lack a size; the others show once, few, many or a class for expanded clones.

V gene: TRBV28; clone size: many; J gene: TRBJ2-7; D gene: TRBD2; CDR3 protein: CASRTSGTIYEQYF; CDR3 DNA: TGTGCCAGCAGGACTAGCGGGACAATCTACGAGCAGTACTTC
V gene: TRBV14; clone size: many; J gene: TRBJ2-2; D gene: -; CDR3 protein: CASSQYVAGELFF; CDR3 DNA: TGTGCCAGCAGCCAGTACGTTGCCGGGGAGCTGTTTTTT
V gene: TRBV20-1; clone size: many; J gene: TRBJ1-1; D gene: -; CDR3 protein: CSARDLFGQSGHTEAFF; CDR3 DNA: TGCAGTGCTAGAGATCTCTTCGGACAGTCCGGGCACACTGAAGCTTTCTTT
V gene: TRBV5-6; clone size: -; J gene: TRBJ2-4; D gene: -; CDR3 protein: CASSLRSLAKNIQYF; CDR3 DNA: TGTGCCAGCAGCCTACGATCATTAGCCAAAAACATTCAGTACTTC
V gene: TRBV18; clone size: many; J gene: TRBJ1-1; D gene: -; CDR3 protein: CASSFQGNTEAFF; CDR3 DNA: TGTGCCAGCTCGTTTCAGGGTAACACTGAAGCTTTCTTT
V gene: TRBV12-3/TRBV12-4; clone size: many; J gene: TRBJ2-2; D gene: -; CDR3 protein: CASRVIVATGELFF; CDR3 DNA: TGTGCCAGCAGAGTAATAGTAGCCACCGGGGAGCTGTTTTTT
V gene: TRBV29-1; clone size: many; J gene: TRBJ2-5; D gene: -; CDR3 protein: CSVAPPGAGTRQTQYF; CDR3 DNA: TGCAGCGTCGCGCCCCCTGGGGCGGGGACGAGGCAGACCCAGTACTTC
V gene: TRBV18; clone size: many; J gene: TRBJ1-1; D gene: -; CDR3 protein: CASSPFVGDTEAFF; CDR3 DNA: TGTGCCAGCTCACCTTTCGTGGGGGACACTGAAGCTTTCTTT
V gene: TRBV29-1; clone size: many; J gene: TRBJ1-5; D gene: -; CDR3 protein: CSIRWGDNQPQHF; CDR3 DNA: TGCAGCATAAGATGGGGGGACAATCAGCCCCAGCATTTT
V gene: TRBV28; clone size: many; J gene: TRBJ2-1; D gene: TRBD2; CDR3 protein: CASSLLRQRERGNEQFF; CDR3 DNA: TGTGCCAGCAGTCTCCTGAGACAGCGGGAGAGGGGCAATGAGCAGTTCTTC
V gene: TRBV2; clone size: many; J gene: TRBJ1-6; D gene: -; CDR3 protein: CASSDFLRRSNSPLHF; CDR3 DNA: TGTGCCAGCAGTGATTTCCTGCGACGGTCTAATTCACCCCTCCACTTT
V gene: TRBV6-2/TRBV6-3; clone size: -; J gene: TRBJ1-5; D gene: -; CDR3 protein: CASSTNWGNQPQHF; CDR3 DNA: TGTGCCAGCAGTACCAATTGGGGCAATCAGCCCCAGCATTTT
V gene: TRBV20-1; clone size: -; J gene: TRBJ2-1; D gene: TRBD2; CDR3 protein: CSARDTRGLAGRLENNEQFF; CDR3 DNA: TGCAGTGCTAGAGATACCAGGGGACTAGCGGGAAGACTGGAGAATAATGAGCAGTTCTTC
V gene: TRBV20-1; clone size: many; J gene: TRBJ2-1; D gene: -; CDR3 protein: CSEGGSYNEQFF; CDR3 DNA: TGCAGTGAGGGCGGGTCTTACAATGAGCAGTTCTTC
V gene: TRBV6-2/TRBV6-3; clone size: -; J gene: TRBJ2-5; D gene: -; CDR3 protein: CASSYLTAQGTRYF; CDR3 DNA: TGTGCCAGCAGTTACCTCACAGCACAAGGGACCCGGTACTTC
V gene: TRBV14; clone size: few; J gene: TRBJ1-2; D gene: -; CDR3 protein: CASSQVSSIGGYTF; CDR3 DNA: TGTGCCAGCAGCCAAGTATCTTCAATTGGGGGCTACACCTTC